This T cell receptor beta chain stems from a study of blood T cell repertoires in COVID-19 (dated by TCRdb to between 2020 and 2021). For context, the study as a whole: Samples covering the acute and convalescent phases of COVID-19 were provided by collaborators in the United States, Italy and Spain. The samples were drawn from the first 160 participants of the ongoing ImmuneRACE study and from about 1,200 subjects provided by 6 global collaborators. The dataset comprised deeply sampled blood TCRbeta repertoires from subjects exposed to, actively infected with, or recovered from COVID-19. Where HLA class I and class II types were available, the types were taken from metadata supplied by the sample provider, not from assay-based typing. Nearly every sample came with metadata listing a de-identified subject ID, COVID-19 status, age in years and sex. The material from the prospective study consisted of cDNA or gDNA derived from T cells, B-cell-depleted T cells, or PBMCs. A freely available public database, intended as a resource for researchers studying the immune response to SARS-CoV-2, is where the repertoires were released. The paper as a whole reports these results and caveats: Clinical and demographic metadata were provided uncurated, with the amount varying by source and participant.

TCRbeta CDR3 regions were amplified from genomic DNA using the immunoSEQ Assay, a bias-controlled multiplex PCR. Per the source publication's procedure: Nucleated cell counts per sample were estimated from amplification of reference gene primers within the assay. Sequence reads were collapsed and filtered to measure the absolute abundance of every unique TCRbeta CDR3 rearrangement. Productive Simpson clonality was computed per sample as the square root of Simpson's diversity index over productive rearrangements. As stored in TCRdb, this immuneACCESS dataset retains in-frame rearrangements with V and J assigned. A fraction of the clones does not appear; measured against another copy, unresolved V genes explain less than half of the discrepancy, and the remainder lacks a known reason. The V and J calls and clone size come from that table; D and trimming were worked out from the DNA. The sample table holds around 250,000 clones, of which around nine tenths were seen once. The ten most abundant clones make up around 3.2% of the sample.

Reading the germline V gene (reference sequence) gives CDR1 LNHDA and CDR2 SQIVND. Deletion took 4 bases off V and 4 bases off J, with a span of 13 bases between the germline ends. The CDR3 holds 14 amino acids from the cysteine to the phenylalanine. Solely the CDR3 DNA is kept, with 42 bases framed from the first base. In the prospective study, participants were about 18 to 89 years old, resided in fewer than 25 geographic areas of the United States, and were enrolled through a virtual design. In the prospective study, participants were assigned to cohorts based on the clinical history participants reported in a screening survey and a study questionnaire. Exposed participants were defined as having been in contact with someone with a PCR-confirmed or clinician-diagnosed COVID-19 case within 2 weeks of study entry. Each participant in the prospective study had whole blood, serum and a nasopharyngeal or oropharyngeal swab collected by mobile phlebotomists. Participants in the prospective study had the option to provide additional blood draws and questionnaires over a roughly 2-month period. Blood samples from the prospective study were shipped frozen or at room temperature prior to DNA extraction.

As for this clone: Its binding antigen is unknown. No base quality information exists; no much larger clone differs at one position.

Rearrangement joined TRBV19 to TRBJ1-1; TRBD1 is perhaps the D gene, given 6 matching bases. The specimen sequenced was PBMCs or T cells enriched from blood (not recorded which). The sequence derives from a woman aged 40 to 50 who had been exposed to COVID-19. The nucleotide sequence is TGTGCCAGTAGTAATCACAGGGTGAGCACTGAAGCTTTCTTT. Its protein reads: CASSNHRVSTEAFF.